This is a list of T cell receptor beta chains from one sample in a study of CD8+CD57+ T cells in acquired aplastic anemia. TCRdb recomputed calls from the reads with MiXCR, one row per CDR3 protein. The table includes 55,000 to 80,000 distinct CDR3 sequences, under 65% detected once. Input material: sorted CD4+, CD8+, or CD8+CD57+ T cells (not recorded which) from PBMCs. These receptors were collected from a human donor in good health, serving as a control. CDR3s include the opening cysteine and the closing phenylalanine or tryptophan. D genes are given only for firm matches. Clone size, where shown, is once, few, many, or a class for clones that have expanded.

V	J	size	D	DNA	CDR3
TRBV3-1	TRBJ2-1	.	TRBD2	TGTGCCAGCAGCCCCGGGACTAGCTCCTACAATGAGCAGTTCTTC	CASSPGTSSYNEQFF
TRBV13	TRBJ1-1	many	.	TGTGCCAGCAGCTTAGGGAGGGGAGACACTGAAGCTTTCTTT	CASSLGRGDTEAFF
TRBV24-1	TRBJ2-1	medium-sized	.	TGTGCCACCAGTGATCTGAACAACAATGAGCAGTTCTTC	CATSDLNNNEQFF
TRBV6-1	TRBJ1-2	.	.	TGTGCCAGCAGTGAAGCGGCCAGGTTTCTCTGTGGCTACACCTTC	CASSEAARFLCGYTF
TRBV7-3	TRBJ2-7	.	.	TGTGCCAGCAGCTTAAGGAAGGGGCCCTACGAGCAGTACTTC	CASSLRKGPYEQYF
TRBV5-1	TRBJ1-1	.	.	TGCGCCAGCAGTCGAGACAGGACCCCCATGAACACTGAAGCTTTCTTT	CASSRDRTPMNTEAFF
TRBV7-9	TRBJ1-1	.	.	TGTGCCAGCAGCCACCTCACAGGGTCAGCCACTGAAGCTCTCTTT	CASSHLTGSATEALF
TRBV6-1	TRBJ2-7	.	.	TGTGCCGGCACCGGTGCGGTAGCGGCTCTCCGAGAGCAGTACTTC	CAGTGAVAALREQYF
TRBV20-1	TRBJ2-5	.	TRBD1	TGCAGTGCGGCTAGGACAGGGGCAGAGACCCAGTACTTC	CSAARTGAETQYF
TRBV7-3	TRBJ2-7	once	.	TGTGCCTGGAGTAAGTTATACGAGCAGTACTTC	CAWSKLYEQYF
TRBV4-1	TRBJ1-5	many	.	TGCGCCAGCAGCCAAGATAGCAGTCAGCCCCAGCATTTT	CASSQDSSQPQHF
TRBV19	TRBJ2-7	few	.	TGTGCCAGTAGTATAGTATCCGGTCCTGAGCAGTACTTC	CASSIVSGPEQYF
TRBV7-9	TRBJ1-5	many	TRBD1	TGTGCCAGCAGCGACGCCGGGACAGGGGGCTTTCAGCCCCAGCATTTT	CASSDAGTGGFQPQHF
TRBV9	TRBJ2-3	.	.	TGCGCCAGCAGTGAGTCCGAGGCAGATACGCAGTATTTT	CASSESEADTQYF
TRBV29-1	TRBJ2-7	.	.	TGCAGCGTTGTACACCGCCAGGGGGGTGCTGGGGAGCAGTACTTC	CSVVHRQGGAGEQYF
TRBV10-3	TRBJ1-1	.	.	TGTGCCATCACCCGGGGACCTAACACTGAAGCTTTCTTT	CAITRGPNTEAFF
TRBV15	TRBJ1-3	.	.	TGCCAGCTCACCACGTCAGGGTCAGGAAACACCATATATTTT	CQLTTSGSGNTIYF
TRBV2	TRBJ2-1	.	.	TGTGCCAGCAGTGAAGAGTGGACCAAATACAATGAGCAGTTCTTC	CASSEEWTKYNEQFF
TRBV20-1	TRBJ2-2	many	.	TGCAGTGCTAGAGGGGAAGAGGGCGACACCGGGGAGCTGTTTTTT	CSARGEEGDTGELFF
TRBV2	TRBJ1-1	few	TRBD1	TGTGCCAGCAGTTCGGACAGGGAAGCTTTCTTT	CASSSDREAFF
TRBV19	TRBJ2-5	.	TRBD2	TGTGCCAGTACCGCGGGGGGTTTCGGAGAAGAGACCCAGTACTTC	CASTAGGFGEETQYF
TRBV11-1	TRBJ2-7	.	TRBD1	TGTGCCAGCAGCTTAGCCTTTGGGGACAGTCTCTACGAGCAGTACTTC	CASSLAFGDSLYEQYF
TRBV25-1	TRBJ1-2	many	.	TGTGCCAGCAGTGAGAAGGGGGTGGGCTATGGCTACACCTTC	CASSEKGVGYGYTF
TRBV7-2	TRBJ2-7	few	.	TGTGCCAGCAGCCCCAGCGGGTTCGACGAGCAGTACTTC	CASSPSGFDEQYF
TRBV7-2	TRBJ2-6	few	.	TGTGCCAGCAGCTTAGCTGGACGGAGCTCTGGGGCCAACGTCCTGACTTTC	CASSLAGRSSGANVLTF
TRBV15	TRBJ1-3	.	TRBD1	TGTGCCACCAGCAGAGAACAGGGGGCACCTGGAAACACCATATATTTT	CATSREQGAPGNTIYF
TRBV2	TRBJ1-2	once	.	TGTGCCGGCACCGTCGGGCAGCGCTATGGCTACACCTTC	CAGTVGQRYGYTF
TRBV30	TRBJ1-2	many	.	TGTGCCTTTCCGACCCTAGCTAACTATGGCTACACCTTC	CAFPTLANYGYTF
TRBV19	TRBJ1-2	many	TRBD1	TGTGCCAGCCTCGACAGACAGGGGGTGGGTGGCTACACCTTC	CASLDRQGVGGYTF
TRBV24-1	TRBJ2-3	.	.	TGTGCCACCAGTGACCCCCGGGGGTACGGAGAGGGGAGCACAGATACGCAGTATTTT	CATSDPRGYGEGSTDTQYF
TRBV19	TRBJ1-5	.	.	TGTGCCAGTAGTATTATCCGAACCAGCATAAATCAGCCCCAGCATTTT	CASSIIRTSINQPQHF
TRBV10-3	TRBJ1-6	few	.	TGTGCCATCACGGCAGGGAATAATTCACCCCTCCACTTT	CAITAGNNSPLHF
TRBV29-1	TRBJ1-1	.	.	TGCAGCGTAGTAGGACGGAAGAACACTGAAGCTTTCTTT	CSVVGRKNTEAFF
TRBV20-1	TRBJ2-4	many	.	TGCAGTGCGAACAGGGTGGCCAAAAACATTCAGTACTTC	CSANRVAKNIQYF
TRBV7-3	TRBJ2-7	many	TRBD2	TGTGCCAGCAGCTTCTCATCCCTGCGGGAGAGAGGTCCCTACGAGCAGTACTTC	CASSFSSLRERGPYEQYF
TRBV6-5	TRBJ1-6	many	.	TGTGCCAGCAGTTACGACCCTAGCTCCTATAATTCACCCCTCCACTTT	CASSYDPSSYNSPLHF
TRBV7-9	TRBJ1-6	.	.	TGTGCCAGCAGCGCGTCTCGGGGGGTTGGCTCACCCCTCCACTTT	CASSASRGVGSPLHF
TRBV24-1	TRBJ1-2	.	.	TGTGCCACCAGTGGGACGGATTACTATGGCTACACCTTC	CATSGTDYYGYTF
TRBV27	TRBJ1-1	.	.	TGTGCCGGCATTGGGTCCACTGAAGCTTTCTTT	CAGIGSTEAFF
TRBV4-2	TRBJ1-3	many	.	TGTGCCAGCAGCCAAGTGCTGGGGAGTGTGGGAAACACCATATATTTT	CASSQVLGSVGNTIYF
TRBV4-1	TRBJ2-1	.	.	TGCGCCAGCAGCCGAGTTTGGGTGCAGTCCCCTCATCCAGGTGAGCAGTTCTTC	CASSRVWVQSPHPGEQFF
TRBV11-2	TRBJ1-3	.	.	TGTGCCAGCAGCACCCTGCCCTTCCAGGAGTCTGGAAACACCATATATTTT	CASSTLPFQESGNTIYF
TRBV5-1	TRBJ1-1	many	.	TGCGCCAGCAGCTCCCTCTCGACGGGTTACACTGAAGCTTTCTTT	CASSSLSTGYTEAFF
TRBV15	TRBJ2-5	few	TRBD2	TGTGCCACCAGCAGAGATAATAGCGGGGCGGAGACCCAGTACTTC	CATSRDNSGAETQYF